The rows below give T cell receptor beta chains drawn from one sample of a study of Graves' ophthalmopathy and Graves' hyperthyroidism. TCRdb itself ran the multiplex PCR reads through MiXCR, one entry per CDR3 protein. The sample shows approximately 700,000 distinct CDR3 sequences, over 40% of them seen only once. The source material was peripheral blood. These receptors came from an adult man with Graves' ophthalmopathy. The CDR3 runs from the conserved cysteine through the conserved F or W. D genes are given only for firm matches. Some rows mark clone size as missing; the rest say once, few, many or name a class of expanded clone.

. TRBJ2-6 . TRBV2 TGTGCCAGCAGCCCCCGGTGGGAGGCTGGGGCCAACGTCCTGACTTTC CASSPRWEAGANVLTF
. TRBJ1-3 few TRBV11-3 TGTGCCAGCAGCGCCCGTGACAGGGGAAACACCATATATTTT CASSARDRGNTIYF
TRBD1 TRBJ1-1 . TRBV29-1 TGCAGCGTTGCTCAGGGACAGCCCTACACTGAAGCTTTCTTT CSVAQGQPYTEAFF
TRBD1 TRBJ1-2 . TRBV25-1 TGCGCCAGCAGTGGGGGACAGGGGGCTGGAAACACCTTC CASSGGQGAGNTF
TRBD2 TRBJ2-3 . TRBV25-1 TGTGCCAGCAGTGAGAGACGGGGGGGACCACCTAGCACAGATACGCAGTATTTT CASSERRGGPPSTDTQYF
. TRBJ1-6 many TRBV5-1 TGCGCCAGCAGCACTAACAGAGCACAACATGATTCACCCCTCCACTTT CASSTNRAQHDSPLHF
TRBD1 TRBJ2-2 . TRBV7-9 TGTACCAGCAGCACGGGGACAGGGGGCATCGGGGAGCTGTTTTTT CTSSTGTGGIGELFF
. TRBJ1-4 many TRBV20-1 TGCAGTGCTAGAGATCCGGGCGCAACTAATGAAAAACTGTTTTTT CSARDPGATNEKLFF
. TRBJ2-7 few TRBV7-8 TGTGCCAGCAGCCCCATCCGCGGGACTGTCAACTCCTACGAGCAGTACTTC CASSPIRGTVNSYEQYF
. TRBJ2-5 . TRBV29-1 TGCAGCGTTGAGTGGGGGGAGACCCAGTGCTTC CSVEWGETQCF
TRBD1 TRBJ1-1 . TRBV5-4 TGTGCCAGCAGCTTGGACGACAGGGGAAAGAGCACTGAAGCTTTCTTT CASSLDDRGKSTEAFF
. TRBJ1-1 . TRBV12-3/TRBV12-4 TGTGCCAGCAGTCCGGGGGGGCTGAACACTGAAGCTCTCTTT CASSPGGLNTEALF
. TRBJ1-2 . TRBV2 TGTGCCAGCAGTGACCGGGACATCGACTTTGCTAACTATGGCTACACCTTC CASSDRDIDFANYGYTF
. TRBJ2-5 many TRBV27 TGTGCCAGCCGCAACCCTGGGGGGACCCAGTACTTC CASRNPGGTQYF
. TRBJ1-2 few TRBV12-3/TRBV12-4 TGTGCCAGCAGTTATAGACAGCTCAATGGCTACACCTTC CASSYRQLNGYTF
. TRBJ2-5 many TRBV6-6 TGTGCCAGCAGTCACCGGGAAACCCAGTACTTC CASSHRETQYF
. TRBJ1-1 many TRBV7-9 TGTGCCAGCCGCAGTGAGACTGAAGCTTTCTTT CASRSETEAFF
TRBD1 TRBJ2-7 . TRBV4-2 TGTGCCAGCAGCCTAATCCGGGACAGTTCCTACGAGCAGTACTTC CASSLIRDSSYEQYF
TRBD1 TRBJ1-1 few TRBV7-9 TGTGCCAGCAGCCCGCGGGGGACAGGGGTGTCTGAAGCTTTCTTT CASSPRGTGVSEAFF
TRBD1 TRBJ2-7 . TRBV12-3/TRBV12-4 TGTGCCAGCAGTCCTGTAGGGGGCGCCCCGTCCGAGCAGTACTTC CASSPVGGAPSEQYF
. TRBJ1-1 many TRBV25-1 TGTGCCAGCAGGTTTGGGGTGGAGACTGAAGCTTTCTTT CASRFGVETEAFF
TRBD2 TRBJ2-3 . TRBV10-3 TGTGCCGCTCTAGCGGAACCTTTCACAGATACGCAGTATTTT CAALAEPFTDTQYF
. TRBJ1-6 . TRBV7-9 TGTGCCAGCAGCCAAGGTAAAGAGGGGGGTTCACCCCTCCACTTT CASSQGKEGGSPLHF
. TRBJ2-6 . TRBV12-3/TRBV12-4 TGTGCCAGCAGCCCTGAATCCGGGGCCAACGTCCTGACTTTC CASSPESGANVLTF
TRBD1 TRBJ1-2 once TRBV20-1 TGCAGTGCTAGAGTGCAACACCTCCGGGACAGGGGACTCTATGGCTACACCTTC CSARVQHLRDRGLYGYTF
TRBD2 TRBJ2-7 few TRBV5-6 TGTGCCAGCGCCCCTTCCGGGACTATACGGGACGAGCAGTACTTC CASAPSGTIRDEQYF
TRBD1 TRBJ2-2 . TRBV29-1 TGCAGCGCCTTCGGGACAGGGGACGCCGGGGAGCTGTTTTTT CSAFGTGDAGELFF
TRBD2 TRBJ2-7 many TRBV19 TGTGCCAGTAGTATCGGGACTAGCGGTAACTACGAGCAGTACTTC CASSIGTSGNYEQYF
. TRBJ2-7 few TRBV6-1 TGTGCCAGCAGTGAAGAGGAGTGGGGGCAGCTTAGCTACGAGCAGTACTTC CASSEEEWGQLSYEQYF
. TRBJ1-1 many TRBV10-3 TGTGCCATCAGTGAGTCGAGTGGAGAAGCTTTCTTT CAISESSGEAFF
. TRBJ1-1 few TRBV7-8 TGTGCCTGGAGTGACCCGGGGGCGCCGACTGAAGCTTTCTTT CAWSDPGAPTEAFF
. TRBJ1-1 . TRBV29-1 TGCAGAGCCACCGGGGGGGGGGCGCGCACTGAAGCTTTCTTT CRATGGGARTEAFF
TRBD1 TRBJ1-2 . TRBV6-4 TGTGCCAGCAGGACAGGGAGACGACGTGGCTACACCTTC CASRTGRRRGYTF
. TRBJ1-1 many TRBV7-8 TGTGCCAGCAGCCCGGGACGGGTGAACACTGAAGCTTTCTTT CASSPGRVNTEAFF
TRBD1 TRBJ2-6 many TRBV19 TGTGCCAGTAGCTCCCAGGGGGACGGCTCTGGGGCCAACGTCCTGACTTTC CASSSQGDGSGANVLTF
TRBD1 TRBJ1-1 . TRBV9 TGTGCCAGCAGCCCAGGGGGAGGTCGGGCGGGGACTGAAGCTTTCTTT CASSPGGGRAGTEAFF
. TRBJ2-6 . TRBV24-1 TGTGCCACCAGTGACCGTACAGGGGCCAACGTCCTGACTTTC CATSDRTGANVLTF
. TRBJ1-1 many TRBV2 TGTGCCAGCAGTGAACGTTGGGGGGCGCAGATTGAAGCTTTCTTT CASSERWGAQIEAFF
. TRBJ1-5 . TRBV20-1 TGCAGTGCAAGGAAACAGGGCGGTAATCAGCCCCAGCATTTT CSARKQGGNQPQHF
TRBD2 TRBJ2-1 once TRBV7-2 TGTGCCAGCAGCTTAGCCCTGACTAGCGGGATTCACAATGAGCAGTTCTTC CASSLALTSGIHNEQFF
TRBD1 TRBJ1-1 many TRBV12-3/TRBV12-4 TGTGCCAGCAGTCCCGGGGACAGGGGGCGAACTGAAGCTTTCTTT CASSPGDRGRTEAFF
. TRBJ1-5 few TRBV25-1 TGTGCCAGCAGTGAAGATGGGACCGATTCCAATCAGCCCCAGCATTTT CASSEDGTDSNQPQHF
. TRBJ2-3 few TRBV10-3 TGTGCCATCAGGCAATCACTTGACACAGATACGCAGTATTTT CAIRQSLDTDTQYF
. TRBJ2-2 many TRBV7-8 TGTGCCAGCAGCTCGAAGCCGACTGGGGAGCTGTTTTTT CASSSKPTGELFF
. TRBJ1-2 few TRBV5-1 TGCGCCAGCAGCCAAGATCGAGTGACGGGAACCAGAAAGATCTATGGCTACACCTTC CASSQDRVTGTRKIYGYTF
TRBD2 TRBJ2-5 many TRBV10-3 TGTGCCATCAGTGAGACTAGCGGAGAGACCCAGTACTTC CAISETSGETQYF
. TRBJ2-7 few TRBV5-4 TGTGCCAGCAGCTTGGTAGGACAAGACTACGAGCAGTACTTC CASSLVGQDYEQYF
. TRBJ2-5 many TRBV9 TGTGCCAGCAGCGTAGGAGGAACGTACCAAGAGACCCAGTACTTC CASSVGGTYQETQYF
. TRBJ2-6 few TRBV7-2 TGTGCCAGCAGCCATGGTAAATCGGTCAGGCCGGACTCTAGGGCCAACGTCCTGACTTTC CASSHGKSVRPDSRANVLTF
. TRBJ1-3 . TRBV29-1 TGCAGCTTTGACGGACGCTCTGGAAACACCATATATTTT CSFDGRSGNTIYF
. TRBJ2-7 . TRBV11-2 TGTGCCAGCAGCTTTAGAGATTGGGGCGGGCAGTACTTC CASSFRDWGGQYF
TRBD1 TRBJ2-2 many TRBV24-1 TGTGCCACCAGTGAAACCGGGACAGTTGGGACCGGGGAGCTGTTTTTT CATSETGTVGTGELFF
TRBD1 TRBJ1-2 . TRBV29-1 TGCAGCAGTTTCCGGGACAGGGGGCGCGGTTCTGGCTACACCTTC CSSFRDRGRGSGYTF